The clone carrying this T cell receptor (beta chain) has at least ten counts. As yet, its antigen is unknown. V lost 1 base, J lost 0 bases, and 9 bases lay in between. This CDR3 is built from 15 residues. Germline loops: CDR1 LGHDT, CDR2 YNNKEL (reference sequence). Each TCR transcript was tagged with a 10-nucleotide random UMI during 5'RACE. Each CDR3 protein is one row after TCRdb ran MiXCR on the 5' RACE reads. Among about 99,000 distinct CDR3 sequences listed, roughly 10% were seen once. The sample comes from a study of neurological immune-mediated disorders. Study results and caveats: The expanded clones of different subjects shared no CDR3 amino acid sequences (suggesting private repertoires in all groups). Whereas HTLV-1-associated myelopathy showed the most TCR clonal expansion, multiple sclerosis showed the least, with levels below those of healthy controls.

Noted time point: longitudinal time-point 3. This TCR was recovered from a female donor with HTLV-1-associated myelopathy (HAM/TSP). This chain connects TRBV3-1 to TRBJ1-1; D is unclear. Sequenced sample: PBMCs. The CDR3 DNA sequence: TGTGCCAGCAGCCAAGCTCCAGGATTGAACACTGAAGCTTTCTTT. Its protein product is CASSQAPGLNTEAFF.